This TCR beta chain was documented in a study of blood T cell repertoires in COVID-19. The CDR3 has 14 amino acids. Germline CDR1 and CDR2: SGHVS and FQNEAQ. V shed 4 bases and J shed 7 bases, with 14 bases lying between them. Assay used: immunoSEQ multiplex PCR; TCRdb lists only in-frame clones, some missing. The sample comprises 200,000 or so clones, roughly 84% of which are singletons, and 15% to 20% rests with the top ten. This clone has more than one count but fewer than ten. What was sequenced was peripheral blood. The V gene is TRBV7-8, the J gene TRBJ1-3, with D perhaps TRBD1 (6 bases). This TCR was recovered from a person aged 70 to 79 with COVID-19, enrolled during active disease. CDR3 DNA sequence: TGTGCCAGCAGCTCACGAACAGGGATCAACACCATATATTTT. Translated: CASSSRTGINTIYF.